What follows describes a single T cell receptor beta chain. Antigen unknown. The ends were cut back, 5 bases at V and 5 bases at J, with 15 bases in the middle. CDR3 length: 14 amino acids. Germline V lookup: CDR1 SGHTA, CDR2 FQGNSA. TCR beta CDR3 region amplification was performed from RNA transcripts. Primed by the HTBI set, a first-round RT-PCR was run on the TCR CDR3. TCRdb re-derived calls from the multiplex PCR reads in MiXCR, one entry per CDR3 protein. The repertoire holds more than 40,000 distinct CDR3 sequences, with more than 40% as singletons. The data are from a study of T cells in Graves' hyperthyroidism and ophthalmopathy. Regarding the study as a whole: The model forecast ophthalmopathy, anticipating it by a median approximately 6 months before onset. From stable hyperthyroidism, ophthalmopathy was separated by a 13 V-J model.

The sequence was obtained from a woman aged 45-59 years with Graves' hyperthyroidism. The sample taken for sequencing was peripheral blood or thyroid tissue (not recorded which). The chain recombines TRBV7-2 with TRBJ2-5; no firm D call. The CDR3 here is CASSQDSVGETQYF. The CDR3 nucleotides are TGTGCCAGCAGCCAAGATTCTGTCGGGGAGACCCAGTACTTC.